The 28 T cell receptor beta chains below all came from one sample that was sequenced in a study of blood T cell repertoires in COVID-19 (TCRdb year 2020). Library creation used the immunoSEQ multiplex PCR assay. The table comes from immuneACCESS by way of TCRdb, which keeps in-frame sequences with V and J called. Part of the clones is missing from these tables; in studies checked, under half for an unresolved V gene and the rest for unknown reasons. For this sample the table gives 320,000 or so clones, of which about 90% were detected only once. Of the sample, roughly 1% falls within the top ten clones. What was sequenced was PBMCs or T cells enriched from blood (not recorded which). The receptors come from a woman aged 25 to 39 who had recovered from COVID-19.

The gene calls are TRBV28 and TRBJ1-5; 8 bases match TRBD1. Trimming cost V 8 bases and J 4 bases; bases outside gene matches: 4. The CDR3 extends over 13 amino acids. Germline loops: CDR1 MDHEN, CDR2 SYDVKM. The CDR3 DNA follows: TGTGCCAGCGGATACAGGGGGAATCAGCCCCAGCATTTT. Encoded protein: CASGYRGNQPQHF.

The sample holds one count of this clone. V usage is TRBV6-4 and J usage is TRBJ1-2; D might be TRBD1 (5 bases). Germline V gene sequence: CDR1 MRHNA, CDR2 SNTAGT. Trimming removed 6 bases at V and 9 bases at J, with 20 bases between. The CDR3 contains 14 residues. The CDR3 DNA follows: TGTGCCAGCAGGGGCTCCCAGGGCTCATTTAGCTACACCTTC. Encoded protein: CASRGSQGSFSYTF.

The chain has TRBV6-1 and TRBJ2-7, with D tentatively TRBD2 (7 bases). The V gene's germline CDR1 is MNHNS and CDR2 SASEGT. V was trimmed by 2 bases and J by 0 bases, leaving 14 bases between them. CDR3 length equals 16 residues. CDR3 DNA sequence: TGTGCCAGCAGTGAACCGGGGGGCGCTAGCTCCTACGAGCAGTACTTC. Protein product: CASSEPGGASSYEQYF.

This clone was recorded a few times. The chain uses TRBV30 and TRBJ2-5; D remains ambiguous. Germline CDR1 and CDR2: GTSNPN and SVGIG (reference sequence). V shed 1 base and J shed 5 bases, with 8 bases lying between them. The CDR3 runs to 12 residues. The chain's CDR3 is CAWSGVRETQYF. CDR3 in DNA: TGTGCCTGGAGTGGTGTGCGGGAGACCCAGTACTTC.

This clone was seen only a few times. The chain joins TRBV3-1 (or the pseudogene TRBV3-2) to TRBJ1-2, with TRBD1 identical over 9 bases. CDR3 length: 15 amino acids. The V and J ends lost 1 base and 2 bases, in that order; junction bases with no gene match: 2. CDR1 is LGHDT, CDR2 YNNKEL, per germline (reference sequence). The CDR3 loop is CASSQVGQGNYGYTF. As DNA, the CDR3 is TGTGCCAGCAGCCAAGTCGGACAGGGGAACTATGGCTACACCTTC.

The chain carries TRBV9 and TRBJ2-5, with 8 bases lining up with TRBD1. This CDR3 contains 16 residues. CDR1 is SGDLS and CDR2 is YYNGEE in the germline V gene. Losses at the gene ends were 3 bases for V and 5 bases for J; bases not matched to a gene: 12. The CDR3 reads CASSAPLAGGYETQYF. The CDR3 DNA reads TGTGCCAGCAGCGCACCGCTGGCAGGGGGCTACGAGACCCAGTACTTC.

The sample holds a few counts of this clone. V is TRBV3-1 (or the pseudogene TRBV3-2) and J is TRBJ2-1; 7 nucleotides match TRBD2. The CDR3 consists of 14 residues. V lost 3 bases and J lost 12; bases outside the gene matches: 11. The germline V gene has CDR1 LGHDT and CDR2 YNNKEL (reference sequence). The CDR3 loop is CASSQQTSGNRQFF. The CDR3 nucleotides read TGTGCCAGCAGCCAGCAAACAAGCGGGAACCGGCAGTTCTTC.

The chain employs TRBV12-3 or TRBV12-4 and TRBJ1-2; 7 bases agree with TRBD1. The CDR3 is 13 amino acids. Germline trimming cut 6 bases from V and 7 bases from J; bases unmatched to any gene: 8. The CDR3 reads CASSLRTGGGYTF. The DNA of the CDR3 is TGTGCCAGCAGCCTTAGGACAGGAGGTGGCTACACCTTC.

The chain carries TRBV27 and TRBJ1-1, with D uncertain. Trimming left V 4 bases short and J 4 bases short, with 13 bases between. Germline CDR1 reads MNHEY; CDR2 reads SMNVEV (reference sequence). The CDR3 sequence is 14 residues long. The CDR3 DNA is TGTGCCAGCAGTTCTCCCCGATGGAGCACTGAAGCTTTCTTT. Its protein product is CASSSPRWSTEAFF.

This sequence joins TRBV2 and TRBJ2-7, with D uncertain. This CDR3 region has 13 residues. The germline V gene has CDR1 SNHLY and CDR2 FYNNEI. Trimming pared 7 bases from V and 7 bases from J, leaving 17 bases between. CDR3: CASTERYSGEQYF. CDR3 nucleotides: TGTGCCAGCACCGAAAGGTACAGTGGGGAGCAGTACTTC.

This chain links TRBV2 with TRBJ2-3; 9 bases match TRBD2. Per the germline V gene, CDR1 is SNHLY and CDR2 is FYNNEI. This CDR3 region has 14 residues. V was pared by 5 bases and J by 5 bases, with 5 bases of the junction left unmatched. Written as DNA, the CDR3 is TGTGCCAGCAGTTCGACTAGCGGAGAAGATACGCAGTATTTT. This gives the protein CASSSTSGEDTQYF.

The chain couples TRBV14 to TRBJ2-1, with TRBD2 as a possible D gene (6 bases). This CDR3 has 14 amino acids. The germline V gene encodes CDR1 SGHDN and CDR2 FVKESK. Trimming removed 0 bases from V and 10 bases from J, with 13 bases in between. The CDR3 region has the DNA TGTGCCAGCAGCCAAGATTTGGGCGGGGTCGAGCAGTTCTTC. Translated: CASSQDLGGVEQFF.

The genes are TRBV21-1 and TRBJ1-2. TRBV21-1 is labeled a pseudogene. This CDR3 is 15 amino acids long. CDR3 nucleotides: TGTGCCAGCAGCGAGGCGTGCGGGGCGTTGGAAGGCTACACCTTC. This gives the protein CASSEACGALEGYTF.

This clone was recorded once. The chain couples TRBV11-2 to TRBJ1-1, with 8 bases identical to TRBD1. V was clipped by 5 bases and J by 5 bases; unmatched bases: 7. This CDR3 has 14 residues. Looked up from germline, CDR1 is SGHAT and CDR2 is FQNNGV. The DNA of the CDR3 is TGTGCCAGCAGCCAAAACACAGGGGGAACTGAAGCTTTCTTT. Encoded protein: CASSQNTGGTEAFF.

The genes are TRBV19 and TRBJ1-4; unclear D gene. V lost 3 bases, J lost 8 bases, and 4 bases lay in between. The CDR3 loop spans 11 amino acids. Looked up from germline, CDR1 is LNHDA and CDR2 is SQIVND (reference sequence). CDR3 protein: CASSIREKLFF. For the CDR3, the DNA is TGTGCCAGTAGTATCAGGGAAAAACTGTTTTTT.

V is TRBV5-1 and J is TRBJ1-4, with unresolved D. The ends were cut back, 1 base at V and 8 bases at J, with 12 bases in the middle. CDR1 is SGHRS, CDR2 YFSETQ, per germline. The CDR3 consists of 14 residues. The CDR3: CASSLLTDGEKLFF. The CDR3 bases are TGCGCCAGCAGCTTGCTGACCGACGGGGAAAAACTGTTTTTT. Full variable domain (remainder filled in from reference TRBV5-1 and TRBJ1-4): KAGVTQTPRYLIKTRGQQVTLSCSPISGHRSVSWYQQTPGQGLQFLFEYFSETQRNKGNFPGRFSGRQFSNSRSEMNVSTLELGDSALYLCASSLLTDGEKLFFGSGTQLSVL.

This chain links TRBV28 with TRBJ1-2; D perhaps matches TRBD1 (6 bases). The germline V gene encodes CDR1 MDHEN and CDR2 SYDVKM. The CDR3 spans 14 residues. Trimming shortened V by 5 bases and J by 7 bases, and 17 bases separated the two germline ends. This CDR3 reads CASSRTAPIAGYTF. In nucleotides, the CDR3 is TGTGCCAGCAGTCGGACAGCCCCAATTGCTGGCTACACCTTC.

CDR3 in DNA: TGTGCCAGCAGTTTCCCTCCGGGGGATTACGAGCAGTACTTC. Protein product: CASSFPPGDYEQYF. The genes are TRBV6-2 or TRBV6-3 and TRBJ2-7; tentative D call: TRBD2 (6 bases). Trimming left V 4 bases short and J 4 bases short, with 14 bases between. CDR3 length equals 14 residues. Germline V gene data show CDR1 as MNHEY and CDR2 as SVGEGT.

CDR3 protein: CASSIGLAAYYEQYF. Here the CDR3 DNA reads TGCGCCAGCAGCATCGGACTAGCGGCCTACTACGAGCAGTACTTC. The chain employs TRBV5-1 and TRBJ2-7, with 10 positions matching TRBD2. J was trimmed by 3 bases and V by 4 bases; bases with no gene match: 7. The CDR3 has 15 amino acids. The V gene's germline CDR1 is SGHRS and CDR2 YFSETQ.

The chain employs TRBV30 and TRBJ1-2; TRBD1 is a possible D gene (5 bases). The CDR3 consists of 12 residues. V lost 5 bases to trimming and J lost 4 bases, with 11 bases between them. Germline lookup yields CDR1 GTSNPN and CDR2 SVGIG (reference sequence). The CDR3 sequence: CAWAPDSYGYTF. CDR3 bases: TGTGCCTGGGCGCCTGACAGCTATGGCTACACCTTC.

The chain joins TRBV10-3 to TRBJ1-2; 9 bases match TRBD1. The V and J ends lost 0 bases and 11 bases, in that order; junction bases with no gene match: 7. This CDR3 has 14 residues. Germline CDR1 and CDR2: ENHRY and SYGVKD. CDR3 region: CAISESVGQGVYTF. The CDR3 coding sequence is TGTGCCATCAGTGAGTCGGTGGGACAGGGAGTATACACCTTC.

The rearrangement links TRBV12-5 to TRBJ2-1, with 9 nucleotides matching TRBD1. The CDR3 is made up of 12 amino acids. Losses at the gene ends were 11 bases for V and 8 bases for J; bases not matched to a gene: 7. Per the germline V gene, CDR1 is LGHNT and CDR2 is FRNRAP. The CDR3 region is CAGGQGLDEQFF. The CDR3 nucleotides are TGTGCTGGGGGACAGGGTCTAGATGAGCAGTTCTTC.

CDR3 residues: CASSQDLDSPLSTDTQYF. The CDR3 coding sequence is TGCGCCAGCAGCCAAGATCTGGACAGCCCTCTTAGCACAGATACGCAGTATTTT. The V gene is TRBV4-3, the J gene TRBJ2-3; D may be TRBD1 (6 bases). With 0 bases removed from V and 0 bases from J, the gap between germline ends came to 16 bases. CDR3 length: 18 residues. Germline lookup yields CDR1 LGHNA and CDR2 YSLEER.

The rearrangement joins TRBV6-4 to TRBJ1-1, with a tentative D call TRBD1 (6 bases). Germline V gene sequence: CDR1 MRHNA, CDR2 SNTAGT. The CDR3 consists of 13 residues. Trimming removed 3 bases from V and 10 bases from J, with 15 bases in between. The CDR3: CASSEWGAGAAFF. The CDR3, as DNA: TGTGCCAGCAGTGAGTGGGGTGCGGGGGCAGCTTTCTTT.

The V and J genes are TRBV18 and TRBJ2-7; 11 positions match TRBD1. V lost 4 bases, J lost 2 bases, and 1 base stayed unmatched. The CDR3 consists of 14 residues. Looked up from germline, CDR1 is KGHSH and CDR2 is LQKENI. The CDR3 DNA reads as TGTGCCAGCTCACAGGGACAGGGGGCCTACGAGCAGTACTTC. It encodes CASSQGQGAYEQYF.

The chain combines TRBV7-2 with TRBJ1-1, with D perhaps matching TRBD1 (6 bases). Germline V gene lookup returns CDR1 SGHTA and CDR2 FQGNSA. CDR3 length equals 19 residues. V was shortened by 5 bases and J by 10 bases, with 35 bases between the two germline ends. This chain's CDR3 is CASSPTPSARPQGTKGAFF. CDR3 in DNA: TGTGCCAGCAGCCCCACCCCGTCCGCCCGACCACAGGGAACCAAGGGAGCTTTCTTT.

The chain is built from TRBV19 and TRBJ1-5; D call uncertain. The germline V gene encodes CDR1 LNHDA and CDR2 SQIVND (reference sequence). This CDR3 comprises 18 residues. Deletions cut 1 base from V and 4 bases from J, with 20 bases between. The CDR3 loop reads CASSIAGGSGLLNQPQHF. The CDR3 DNA reads as TGTGCCAGTAGTATAGCAGGCGGCAGCGGATTACTTAATCAGCCCCAGCATTTT.

The J gene is TRBJ1-5, the V gene TRBV4-1; D remains ambiguous. The V gene lost 0 bases and the J gene lost 4 bases, with 22 bases spanning the gap. Germline assignment: CDR1 MGHRA and CDR2 YSYEKL. This CDR3 has 19 residues. The CDR3 nucleotides are TGCGCCAGCAGCCAAGATGGAATGGGCGCCGGAACCTTAAATCAGCCCCAGCATTTT. Its protein product is CASSQDGMGAGTLNQPQHF.